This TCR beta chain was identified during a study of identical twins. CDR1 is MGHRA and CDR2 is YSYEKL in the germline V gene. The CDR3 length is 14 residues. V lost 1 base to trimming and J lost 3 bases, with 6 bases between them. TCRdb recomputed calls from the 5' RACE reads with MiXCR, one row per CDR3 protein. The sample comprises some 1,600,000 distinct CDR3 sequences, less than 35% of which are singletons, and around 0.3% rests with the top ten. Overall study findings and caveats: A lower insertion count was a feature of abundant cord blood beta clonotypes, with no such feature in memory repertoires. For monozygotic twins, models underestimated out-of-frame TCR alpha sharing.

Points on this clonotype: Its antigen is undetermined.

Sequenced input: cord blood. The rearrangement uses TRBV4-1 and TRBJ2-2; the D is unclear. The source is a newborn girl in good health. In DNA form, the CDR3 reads TGCGCCAGCAGCCAAGCTAGAGACACCGGGGAGCTGTTTTTT. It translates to CASSQARDTGELFF.